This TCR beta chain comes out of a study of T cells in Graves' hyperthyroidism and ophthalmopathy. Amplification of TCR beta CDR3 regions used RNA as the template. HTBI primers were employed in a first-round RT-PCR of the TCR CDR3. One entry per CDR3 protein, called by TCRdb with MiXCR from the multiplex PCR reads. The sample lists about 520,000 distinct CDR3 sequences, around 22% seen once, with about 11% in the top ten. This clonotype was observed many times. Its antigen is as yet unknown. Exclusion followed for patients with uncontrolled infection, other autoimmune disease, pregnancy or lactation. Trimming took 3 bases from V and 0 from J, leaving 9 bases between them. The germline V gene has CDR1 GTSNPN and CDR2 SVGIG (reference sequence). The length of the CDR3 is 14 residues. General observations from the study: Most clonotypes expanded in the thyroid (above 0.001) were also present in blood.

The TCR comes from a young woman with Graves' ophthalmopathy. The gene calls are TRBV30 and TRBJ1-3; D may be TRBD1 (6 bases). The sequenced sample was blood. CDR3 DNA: TGTGCCTGGAGCGGGGGCACCTCTGGAAACACCATATATTTT. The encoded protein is CAWSGGTSGNTIYF.